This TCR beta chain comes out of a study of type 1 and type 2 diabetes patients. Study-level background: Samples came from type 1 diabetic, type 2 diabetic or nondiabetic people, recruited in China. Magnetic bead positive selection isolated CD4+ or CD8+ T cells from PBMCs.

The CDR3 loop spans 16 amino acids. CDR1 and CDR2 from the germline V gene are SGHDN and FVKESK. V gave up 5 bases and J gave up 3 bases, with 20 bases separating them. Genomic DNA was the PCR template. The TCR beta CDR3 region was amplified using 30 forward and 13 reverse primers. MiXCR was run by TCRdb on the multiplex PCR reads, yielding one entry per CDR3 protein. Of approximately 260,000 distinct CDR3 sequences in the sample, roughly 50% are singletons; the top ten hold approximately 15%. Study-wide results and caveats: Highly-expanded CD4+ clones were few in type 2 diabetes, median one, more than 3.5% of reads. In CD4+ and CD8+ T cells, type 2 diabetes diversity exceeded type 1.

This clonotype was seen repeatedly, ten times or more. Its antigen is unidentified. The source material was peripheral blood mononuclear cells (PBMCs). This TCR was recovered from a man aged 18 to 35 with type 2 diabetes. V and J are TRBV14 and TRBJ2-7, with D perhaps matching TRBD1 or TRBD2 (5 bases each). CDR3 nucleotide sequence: TGTGCCAGCAGCTACTCCCTGGGGACGACAAGCTACGAGCAGTACTTC. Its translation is CASSYSLGTTSYEQYF.